Here is one T cell receptor beta chain with its context. The entry originates in a study of graft-versus-host responses after intestinal transplantation. The V end was cut by 4 bases, the J end by 4 bases, with 16 bases between. The CDR3 sequence is 15 residues long. Germline CDR1 is MGHRA and CDR2 is YSYEKL. Intraepithelial plus lamina propria lymphocytes were released by processing graft tissue. Generated by immunoSEQ multiplex PCR, the TCRdb table keeps only in-frame clones and is missing some. Of about 63,000 clones listed, 75% to 90% are singletons. The material sequenced was ileum tissue, taken roughly 390 days after transplant. V usage is TRBV4-1 and J usage is TRBJ2-5; TRBD2 is a possible D gene (6 bases). The clonotype was recovered from a human patient who received an intestinal transplant, so some T cells may come from the graft donor. CDR3 DNA sequence: TGCGCCAGCAGCCTGCTCCAGCGGGTAGGAGAGACCCAGTACTTC. Protein: CASSLLQRVGETQYF.